A selection of T cell receptor beta chains follows, all from one sample in a study of chemoradiotherapy in HPV16-positive cancers. Repertoires were generated with immunoSEQ multiplex PCR, while TCRdb's copy carries only in-frame clones and drops some. The table lists 9,500 to 15,000 clones, roughly 76% of them singletons. This material was collected from a patient who underwent chemoradiotherapy. The source of these receptors is a human donor with HPV-associated anogenital cancer. Each CDR3 is given with its conserved first and last residue. D genes are given only for firm matches. Size values are once, few and many counts, or a class for expanded clones, and some rows have none.

D	J	V	size	CDR3	DNA
-	TRBJ2-3	TRBV9	-	CASSSGTSTTDTQYF	TGTGCCAGCAGCTCAGGAACTAGCACTACGGATACGCAGTATTTT
TRBD2	TRBJ2-7	TRBV7-2	-	CASSFPGLSYEQYF	TGTGCCAGCAGCTTTCCGGGACTATCCTACGAGCAGTACTTC
TRBD1	TRBJ1-4	TRBV18	-	CASSQRTGTGQEKLFF	TGTGCCAGCTCACAGAGAACCGGGACAGGGCAGGAAAAACTGTTTTTT
-	TRBJ1-4	TRBV9	-	CASSTGGPTREKLFF	TGTGCCAGCAGCACGGGGGGGCCGACTAGGGAAAAACTGTTTTTT
-	TRBJ1-1	TRBV7-2	-	CASSFRNRRGTEAFF	TGTGCCAGCAGCTTCCGGAACAGGCGGGGCACTGAAGCTTTCTTT
TRBD2	TRBJ2-5	TRBV19	few	CASSSGLVSKETQYF	TGTGCCAGTAGTTCCGGACTAGTGTCAAAAGAGACCCAGTACTTC
-	TRBJ1-1	TRBV18	few	CASSPMFRTTNTEAFF	TGTGCCAGCTCACCAATGTTTAGGACAACGAACACTGAAGCTTTCTTT
TRBD1	TRBJ2-2	TRBV2	-	CASSEWGQVTGELFF	TGTGCCAGCAGTGAATGGGGACAGGTAACCGGGGAGCTGTTTTTT
TRBD2	TRBJ2-5	TRBV6-5	-	CASSSGLRGETQYF	TGTGCCAGCAGCTCCGGACTGCGGGGGGAGACCCAGTACTTC
-	TRBJ2-3	TRBV5-1	few	CASSLEGNTDTQYF	TGCGCCAGCAGCTTGGAGGGCAACACAGATACGCAGTATTTT
-	TRBJ1-3	TRBV28	-	CASSPPTSGNTIYF	TGTGCCAGCAGTCCGCCAACCTCTGGAAACACCATATATTTT
TRBD1	TRBJ1-5	TRBV2	-	CASVPGGTGQNQPQHF	TGTGCCAGCGTACCTGGGGGGACAGGGCAGAATCAGCCCCAGCATTTT
-	TRBJ1-2	TRBV5-4	-	CASSLYDRPSANYGYTF	TGTGCCAGCAGCTTGTACGACAGGCCCTCTGCTAACTATGGCTACACCTTC
-	TRBJ2-2	TRBV11-2	-	CASSLGQNTGELFF	TGTGCCAGCAGCTTAGGACAGAACACCGGGGAGCTGTTTTTT
-	TRBJ2-3	TRBV11-1	-	CASSHGPRGNTDTQYF	TGTGCCAGCAGCCACGGACCGCGGGGCAACACAGATACGCAGTATTTT
-	TRBJ1-6	TRBV4-2	-	CASSQDPQTYYNSPLHF	TGTGCCAGCAGCCAAGATCCCCAGACCTACTATAATTCACCCCTCCACTTT
TRBD2	TRBJ2-7	TRBV7-2	-	CASSLGGSNHEQYF	TGTGCCAGCAGCTTAGGCGGGAGTAACCACGAGCAGTACTTC
-	TRBJ2-7	TRBV11-2	-	CASSLDLGLVYEQYF	TGTGCCAGCAGCTTAGATTTAGGGCTAGTTTACGAGCAGTACTTC
-	TRBJ1-1	TRBV7-2	-	CASSSAGVTEAFF	TGTGCCAGCAGCTCAGCGGGAGTAACTGAAGCTTTCTTT
TRBD2	TRBJ2-5	TRBV5-1	-	CASRLRGGWETQYF	TGCGCCAGCAGACTCCGGGGGGGATGGGAGACCCAGTACTTC
-	TRBJ1-3	TRBV7-9	once	CASSLAAGGNTIYF	TGTGCCAGCAGCTTAGCTGCAGGGGGAAACACCATATATTTT
-	TRBJ2-7	TRBV10-3	-	CAISESTGSSSYEQYF	TGTGCCATCAGTGAGTCGACGGGATCTAGCTCCTACGAGCAGTACTTC
-	TRBJ2-7	TRBV5-1	-	CASSGAGSPYEQYF	TGCGCCAGCAGCGGGGCCGGGAGCCCCTACGAGCAGTACTTC
TRBD1	TRBJ1-5	TRBV30	few	CAWRARDRDSNQPQHF	TGTGCCTGGAGAGCCCGGGACAGGGATAGCAATCAGCCCCAGCATTTT
TRBD2	TRBJ2-1	TRBV2	-	CARTSGSYNEQFF	TGTGCCAGGACTAGCGGCTCCTACAATGAGCAGTTCTTC
TRBD2	TRBJ2-2	TRBV5-1	-	CASSLDTGGNTGELFF	TGCGCCAGCAGCTTGGATACGGGGGGAAACACCGGGGAGCTGTTTTTT
TRBD1	TRBJ2-5	TRBV19	-	CASSMGQGETQYF	TGTGCCAGTAGTATGGGACAGGGAGAGACCCAGTACTTC
-	TRBJ2-3	TRBV6-5	once	CASSSLGGGTDTQYF	TGTGCCAGCAGTTCCCTTGGGGGAGGCACAGATACGCAGTATTTT
TRBD2	TRBJ2-2	TRBV6-5	-	CASSYRGGVGELFF	TGTGCCAGCAGTTACCGGGGGGGGGTCGGGGAGCTGTTTTTT
-	TRBJ2-4	TRBV18	-	CASSPPTELAKNIQYF	TGTGCCAGCTCACCACCGACAGAACTAGCCAAAAACATTCAGTACTTC
-	TRBJ2-4	TRBV6-5	once	CASGGENIQYF	TGTGCCAGCGGAGGGGAAAACATTCAGTACTTC
-	TRBJ1-6	TRBV5-1	-	CASSLEGSGTKDNSPLHF	TGCGCCAGCAGCTTGGAGGGTTCTGGCACGAAGGATAATTCACCCCTCCACTTT
-	TRBJ2-3	TRBV7-9	-	CASSLLPSGGHADTQYF	TGTGCCAGCAGCTTGCTCCCCTCGGGGGGCCACGCAGATACGCAGTATTTT
-	TRBJ1-3	TRBV6-5	-	CASRDGNTIYF	TGTGCCAGCAGGGATGGAAACACCATATATTTT
-	TRBJ2-7	TRBV27	-	CASSFSQTGSYEQYF	TGTGCCAGCAGTTTCTCCCAGACCGGCTCCTACGAGCAGTACTTC
TRBD1	TRBJ1-3	TRBV6-5	-	CASSYSKGAKGNTIYF	TGTGCCAGCAGTTACTCTAAGGGGGCAAAAGGAAACACCATATATTTT
-	TRBJ1-1	TRBV19	-	CASNPQRGTEAFF	TGTGCCAGTAACCCCCAAAGGGGCACTGAAGCTTTCTTT
TRBD1	TRBJ1-5	TRBV10-3	-	CAISQGASNQPQHF	TGTGCCATCAGCCAGGGGGCCAGCAATCAGCCCCAGCATTTT
-	TRBJ2-5	TRBV5-4	-	CASSLNRETQYF	TGTGCCAGCAGCTTAAATCGCGAGACCCAGTACTTC
-	TRBJ2-4	TRBV5-1	once	CASSLGGQNIQYF	TGCGCCAGCAGCTTGGGCGGACAAAACATTCAGTACTTC
-	TRBJ2-3	TRBV5-1	-	CASRGEASLSTDTQYF	TGCGCCAGCAGAGGGGAGGCCAGCCTAAGCACAGATACGCAGTATTTT
TRBD1	TRBJ2-1	TRBV19	-	CASSIDRESLGQFF	TGTGCCAGTAGTATTGACAGGGAAAGTTTAGGGCAGTTCTTC
TRBD1	TRBJ1-2	TRBV27	-	CASSFRTGPGYGYTF	TGTGCCAGCAGTTTTAGGACAGGACCCGGGTATGGCTACACCTTC
-	TRBJ2-5	TRBV6-1	-	CASRSQETQYF	TGTGCCAGCAGGTCCCAAGAGACCCAGTACTTC
TRBD1	TRBJ2-5	TRBV5-4	-	CASSLGTGGRETQYF	TGTGCCAGCAGCTTGGGGACAGGGGGTCGGGAGACCCAGTACTTC
TRBD2	TRBJ2-3	TRBV7-2	-	CASSWGSGTDTQYF	TGTGCCAGCAGCTGGGGTAGCGGGACAGATACGCAGTATTTT
-	TRBJ1-2	TRBV18	-	CASSPLEQSGYTF	TGTGCCAGCTCACCACTGGAACAGTCGGGCTACACCTTC
TRBD1	TRBJ2-3	TRBV6-6	once	CASSWDRGPDTQYF	TGTGCCAGCAGTTGGGACAGGGGACCAGATACGCAGTATTTT
-	TRBJ2-7	TRBV7-9	-	CASSPLYEQYF	TGTGCCAGCAGCCCACTATACGAGCAGTACTTC
-	TRBJ1-2	TRBV19	-	CASTEPGRKGYTF	TGTGCCAGTACTGAACCGGGACGTAAGGGCTACACCTTC
TRBD2	TRBJ2-1	TRBV5-4	-	CASSRGAAGGNNEQFF	TGTGCCAGCAGCCGCGGGGCAGCGGGGGGGAACAATGAGCAGTTCTTC
-	TRBJ1-1	TRBV30	-	CAWSAWGKNTEAFF	TGTGCCTGGAGTGCCTGGGGTAAAAACACTGAAGCTTTCTTT
-	TRBJ2-3	TRBV15	-	CATSREGFTDTQYF	TGTGCCACCAGCAGAGAAGGGTTTACAGATACGCAGTATTTT
-	TRBJ1-1	TRBV28	-	CASVSGNTEAFF	TGTGCCAGCGTCTCGGGGAACACTGAAGCTTTCTTT
-	TRBJ2-3	TRBV7-2	once	CASSSYTDTQYF	TGTGCCAGCAGCTCGTACACAGATACGCAGTATTTT
-	TRBJ1-1	TRBV10-3	-	CAISGTLYTEAFF	TGTGCCATCAGTGGGACGCTTTACACTGAAGCTTTCTTT
TRBD1	TRBJ1-5	TRBV19	-	CASNRDRGSQPQHF	TGTGCCAGTAACAGAGACAGGGGAAGTCAGCCCCAGCATTTT